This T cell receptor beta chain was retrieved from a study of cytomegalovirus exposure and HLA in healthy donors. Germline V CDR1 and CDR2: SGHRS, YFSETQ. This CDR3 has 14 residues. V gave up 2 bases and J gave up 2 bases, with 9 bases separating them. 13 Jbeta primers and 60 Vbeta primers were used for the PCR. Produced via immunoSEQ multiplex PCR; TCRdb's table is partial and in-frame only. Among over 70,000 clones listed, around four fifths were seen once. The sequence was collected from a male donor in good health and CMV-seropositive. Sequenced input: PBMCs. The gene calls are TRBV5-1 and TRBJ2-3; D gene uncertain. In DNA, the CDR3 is TGCGCCAGCAGCTTTCAGTCTGACACAGATACGCAGTATTTT. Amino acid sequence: CASSFQSDTDTQYF.